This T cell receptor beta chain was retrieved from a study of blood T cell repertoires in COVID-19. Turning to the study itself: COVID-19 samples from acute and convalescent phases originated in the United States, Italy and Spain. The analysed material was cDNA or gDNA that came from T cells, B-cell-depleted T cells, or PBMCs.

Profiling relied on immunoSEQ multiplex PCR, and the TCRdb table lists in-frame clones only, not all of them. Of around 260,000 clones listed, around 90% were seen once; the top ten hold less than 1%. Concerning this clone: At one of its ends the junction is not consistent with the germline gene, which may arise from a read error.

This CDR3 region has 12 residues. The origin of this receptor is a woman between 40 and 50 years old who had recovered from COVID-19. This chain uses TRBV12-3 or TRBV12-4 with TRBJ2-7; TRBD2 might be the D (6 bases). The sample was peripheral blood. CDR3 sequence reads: CASSPGHGLTAF. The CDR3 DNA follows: TGTGCCAGCAGTCCCGGACACGGACTAACGGCATTC.